A selection of T cell receptor beta chains follows, all from one sample in a study of regulatory T cells in long-lasting Graves disease. TCRdb analysed the multiplex PCR reads with MiXCR anew, one entry per CDR3 protein. The data contain a few hundred thousand distinct CDR3 sequences, approximately 20% of them seen just once; the ten biggest clones take up just over 55%. Sequences were derived from peripheral blood mononuclear cells (PBMCs), sampled when the disease was refractory, from a patient treated with antithyroid drugs. The receptors come from a female donor with Graves disease. Both conserved end residues are part of each CDR3. The D gene is left open where the match is weak. The size of a clone is reported for some rows only, either as once, few or many, or as a class for expanded clones.

j_call clone_size d_call v_call cdr3_aa cdr3_nt
TRBJ2-2 - TRBD1 TRBV9 CASSGRTGNTGELFF TGTGCCAGCAGCGGAAGGACAGGGAACACCGGGGAGCTGTTTTTT
TRBJ1-4 - - TRBV6-2/TRBV6-3 CASSKLRLDEKLFF TGTGCCAGCAGTAAACTCCGGCTCGATGAAAAACTGTTTTTT
TRBJ1-5 many - TRBV5-1 CASSLRPGVQPQHF TGCGCCAGCAGCTTACGGCCAGGGGTGCAGCCCCAGCATTTT
TRBJ2-5 few - TRBV29-1 CSVDWGWGETQYF TGCAGCGTTGATTGGGGTTGGGGGGAGACCCAGTACTTC
TRBJ1-5 - TRBD1 TRBV20-1 CSARTGGSNQPQHF TGCAGTGCTAGAACAGGGGGGAGCAATCAGCCCCAGCATTTT
TRBJ2-2 few - TRBV12-3/TRBV12-4 CASSWDPFNTGELFF TGTGCCAGCAGTTGGGATCCCTTTAACACCGGGGAGCTGTTTTTT
TRBJ1-4 many - TRBV30 CAWSVGGGDEKLFF TGTGCCTGGAGTGTCGGTGGAGGTGATGAAAAACTGTTTTTT
TRBJ2-2 - TRBD2 TRBV10-3 CAISLAGANTGELFF TGTGCCATCTCCCTAGCGGGAGCCAACACCGGGGAGCTGTTTTTT
TRBJ1-4 - - TRBV7-6 CASSLATTTNEKLFF TGTGCCAGCAGCTTAGCGACTACAACTAATGAAAAACTGTTTTTT
TRBJ1-6 - - TRBV2 CASRAGTINNSPLHF TGTGCCAGCAGGGCCGGGACTATTAATAATTCACCCCTCCACTTT
TRBJ2-1 few TRBD2 TRBV20-1 CSARPHPSGRAYNEQFF TGCAGTGCTAGACCCCACCCTAGCGGGAGGGCCTACAATGAGCAGTTCTTC
TRBJ2-5 many - TRBV27 CASGRTRQETQYF TGTGCCAGCGGAAGGACACGCCAAGAGACCCAGTACTTC
TRBJ2-3 - TRBD2 TRBV24-1 CATSASGSTSTDTQYF TGTGCCACCAGTGCGAGCGGGAGTACTAGCACAGATACGCAGTATTTT
TRBJ1-1 - TRBD1 TRBV7-8 CASSQQGASEAFF TGTGCCAGCAGCCAACAGGGGGCTAGTGAAGCTTTCTTT
TRBJ1-2 many - TRBV12-3/TRBV12-4 CASSLARGSHYGYTF TGTGCCAGCAGTTTAGCGCGAGGGTCTCACTATGGCTACACCTTC
TRBJ1-1 many - TRBV30 CAWSVLSFRTEAFF TGTGCCTGGAGTGTACTTAGCTTCCGCACTGAAGCTTTCTTT
TRBJ2-5 many - TRBV3-1 CASSQEQGWETQYF TGTGCCAGCAGCCAAGAACAGGGTTGGGAGACCCAGTACTTC
TRBJ1-1 few - TRBV10-3 CAIWQGWNTEAFF TGTGCCATCTGGCAGGGGTGGAACACTGAAGCTTTCTTT
TRBJ1-2 few - TRBV4-3 CASSHSTRTAYGYTF TGCGCCAGCAGCCATTCGACCCGGACAGCCTATGGCTACACCTTC
TRBJ2-2 few TRBD2 TRBV7-2 CASSLRGLAGYTGELFF TGTGCCAGCAGCTTAAGAGGACTAGCGGGATACACCGGGGAGCTGTTTTTT
TRBJ2-5 few TRBD2 TRBV4-3 CASSQDLSGLAQYF TGCGCCAGCAGCCAAGATCTTTCGGGACTAGCCCAGTACTTC
TRBJ2-7 few TRBD2 TRBV9 CASTPSGGSHEQYF TGTGCCAGCACTCCCTCGGGGGGTTCCCACGAGCAGTACTTC
TRBJ1-3 - - TRBV6-1 CASRTPPGHSENTIYF TGTGCCAGCAGGACTCCCCCGGGACACTCGGAGAACACCATATATTTT
TRBJ2-7 - - TRBV30 CAWSHARGPYEQYF TGTGCCTGGAGCCACGCCAGGGGCCCCTACGAGCAGTACTTC
TRBJ2-7 few TRBD1 TRBV7-9 CASSPRDSYSYEQYF TGTGCCAGCAGTCCCCGGGACAGTTATTCCTACGAGCAGTACTTC
TRBJ2-7 - - TRBV20-1 CSAEVGVTTYEQYF TGCAGTGCTGAAGTCGGGGTAACTACCTACGAGCAGTACTTC
TRBJ1-1 - - TRBV20-1 CSAFRAGGADTEAFF TGCAGTGCCTTCAGGGCGGGAGGGGCGGACACTGAAGCTTTCTTT
TRBJ1-3 few - TRBV30 CACEWGNTIYF TGTGCCTGCGAATGGGGAAACACCATATATTTT
TRBJ1-5 few TRBD1 TRBV30 CAWSVTGQGAGPQHF TGTGCCTGGAGTGTTACCGGACAGGGGGCTGGGCCCCAGCATTTT
TRBJ1-2 many - TRBV6-1 CASSEGTVNYGYTF TGTGCCAGCAGTGAAGGGACCGTGAACTATGGCTACACCTTC
TRBJ2-5 many TRBD1 TRBV28 CASSFRDRGSRTQYF TGTGCCAGCAGTTTCCGGGACAGGGGATCCCGGACCCAGTACTTC
TRBJ2-7 many - TRBV27 CASSLGAGVGEQYF TGTGCCAGCAGTTTAGGGGCAGGGGTAGGAGAGCAGTACTTC
TRBJ1-5 - TRBD1 TRBV19 CASSTGTVYSNQPQHF TGTGCCAGTAGTACGGGGACAGTCTATAGCAATCAGCCCCAGCATTTT
TRBJ1-2 many - TRBV7-2 CASSSDTGRLYGYTF TGTGCCAGCAGCTCCGATACGGGGAGACTGTATGGCTACACCTTC
TRBJ2-1 few TRBD2 TRBV6-1 CASGIGTSPYNEQFF TGTGCCAGCGGCATCGGGACTAGTCCCTACAATGAGCAGTTCTTC
TRBJ2-7 few TRBD2 TRBV7-2 CASSLAGTSASYEQYF TGTGCCAGCAGCTTGGCCGGGACTAGCGCATCCTACGAGCAGTACTTC
TRBJ2-3 - TRBD1 TRBV30 CACSPGQGAPEEDTQYF TGTGCCTGCTCCCCGGGACAGGGGGCCCCGGAGGAAGATACGCAGTATTTT
TRBJ2-5 - TRBD2 TRBV6-1 CASNDYGGRPSQETQYF TGTGCCAGCAACGATTATGGCGGGAGACCCTCGCAAGAGACCCAGTACTTC
TRBJ1-6 few - TRBV30 CAWSELPGGGSPLHF TGTGCCTGGAGTGAACTGCCGGGTGGTGGATCACCCCTCCACTTT
TRBJ2-5 few - TRBV9 CASSRIGRETQYF TGTGCCAGCAGCCGAATAGGAAGGGAGACCCAGTACTTC
TRBJ2-7 many - TRBV2 CASVVGVSPLYEQYF TGTGCCAGCGTAGTAGGGGTTAGTCCTCTGTACGAGCAGTACTTC
TRBJ1-4 many TRBD1 TRBV7-8 CASSPTGSRSNEKLFF TGTGCCAGCAGCCCGACAGGGAGCCGATCTAATGAAAAACTGTTTTTT
TRBJ2-7 many - TRBV13 CASMEGAGSYEQYF TGTGCCAGCATGGAGGGGGCCGGGTCCTACGAGCAGTACTTC
TRBJ2-5 - - TRBV20-1 CSARAGPEETQYF TGCAGTGCTAGAGCTGGGCCAGAAGAGACCCAGTACTTC
TRBJ1-1 - - TRBV28 CASRGIEAFF TGTGCCAGCAGAGGGATTGAAGCTTTCTTT
TRBJ2-1 - - TRBV27 CASLDYTYNEQFF TGTGCCAGCCTCGACTACACCTACAATGAGCAGTTCTTC
TRBJ1-4 many TRBD1 TRBV28 CASSRQGGLYEKLFF TGTGCCAGCAGTCGACAGGGGGGATTATATGAAAAACTGTTTTTT
TRBJ2-7 - - TRBV5-1 CASSLAGGLAYEQYF TGCGCCAGCAGCTTGGCCGGGGGCTTAGCCTACGAGCAGTACTTC
TRBJ2-5 - TRBD1 TRBV29-1 CSGERGRETQYF TGCAGCGGAGAGAGGGGGCGGGAGACCCAGTACTTC
TRBJ1-1 many - TRBV12-3/TRBV12-4 CASSLAPGAEAFF TGTGCCAGCAGTTTAGCGCCGGGGGCCGAGGCTTTCTTT
TRBJ1-5 many - TRBV28 CASRWTVFSNQPQHF TGTGCCAGCAGATGGACAGTGTTTAGCAATCAGCCCCAGCATTTT
TRBJ1-1 many TRBD1 TRBV28 CASSSSAGGVAFF TGTGCCAGCAGCAGTTCTGCAGGGGGCGTTGCTTTCTTT
TRBJ2-7 few TRBD2 TRBV7-2 CASSLGLAGSNYEQYF TGTGCCAGCAGCTTAGGGCTAGCGGGATCTAACTACGAGCAGTACTTC
TRBJ1-1 many TRBD1 TRBV2 CASRSGQGGTEAFF TGTGCCAGCAGGTCGGGACAGGGGGGCACTGAAGCTTTCTTT
TRBJ2-7 many TRBD1 TRBV6-1 CASTEGQGVMRTYEQYF TGTGCCAGCACTGAGGGACAGGGAGTGATGCGGACCTACGAGCAGTACTTC